The 6 T cell receptor beta chains listed next were all sequenced from one sample in a study of cytomegalovirus exposure and HLA in healthy donors. The PCR used 60 Vbeta and 13 Jbeta primers. Data came from immunoSEQ multiplex PCR; TCRdb stores just in-frame clones and leaves some out. This sample carries more than 150,000 clones, around 80% of them seen once, and the ten largest clones take approximately 1.2%. Specimen: PBMCs. The receptors were gathered from a girl aged 2 to 10 in good health and CMV-seropositive.

The rearrangement joins TRBV7-9 to TRBJ2-3; D is ambiguous. CDR3 size: 12 residues. Trimming cost V 2 bases and J 4 bases, with 4 bases left between them. Germline V gene sequence: CDR1 SEHNR, CDR2 FQNEAQ (reference sequence). The DNA of the CDR3 is TGTGCCAGCAGCTTATCATCAGATACGCAGTATTTT. Translating gives CASSLSSDTQYF.

This chain links TRBV19 with TRBJ1-1, with TRBD1 as a possible D gene (6 bases). Germline V gene lookup returns CDR1 LNHDA and CDR2 SQIVND (reference sequence). The V and J ends lost 8 bases and 1 base respectively, with 17 bases between them. The CDR3 runs 15 residues. The CDR3 region is CASSLPGGPNTEAFF. Here the CDR3 DNA reads TGTGCCAGTTCCCTCCCGGGGGGGCCGAACACTGAAGCTTTCTTT.

This chain links TRBV6-5 with TRBJ1-4, with 7 bases aligning to TRBD1. There are 16 residues in the CDR3. V lost 2 bases, J lost 7 bases, and 10 bases stayed unmatched. Germline V CDR1 and CDR2: MNHEY, SVGAGI. CDR3: CASSYPEGQSTEKLFF. The CDR3 bases are TGTGCCAGCAGTTACCCCGAGGGACAGTCGACTGAAAAACTGTTTTTT.

The chain uses TRBV10-3 and TRBJ2-6; 8 bases align to TRBD2. Per the germline V gene, CDR1 is ENHRY and CDR2 is SYGVKD. CDR3 length: 21 amino acids. V trimming: 0 bases; J trimming: 0 bases; junction bases outside the gene matches: 13. The DNA for the CDR3 is TGTGCCATCAGTGAGTCCGGGGGGGGCCCGAGCCTTAGCTCTGGGGCCAACGTCCTGACTTTC. Its translation is CAISESGGGPSLSSGANVLTF.

The rearrangement joins TRBV19 to TRBJ1-5; the D is unclear. V lost 7 bases and J lost 9, with 13 bases in between. CDR3 size: 12 residues. CDR1 is LNHDA, CDR2 SQIVND, per germline (reference sequence). In DNA, the CDR3 is TGTGCCAGTAACTATAGGAGTTGGCCCCAGCATTTT. The encoded protein is CASNYRSWPQHF.

The chain carries TRBV5-1 and TRBJ2-1; tentative D call: TRBD2 (6 bases). Per germline, CDR1 SGHRS and CDR2 YFSETQ. The CDR3 runs 15 residues. Trimming left V 7 bases short and J 0 bases short, with 14 bases between. The CDR3 sequence: CASSEGASSYNEQFF. For the CDR3, the DNA is TGCGCCAGCTCGGAGGGCGCGAGCTCCTACAATGAGCAGTTCTTC.